Sequencing of this TCR beta chain was carried out in a study of shared clonotypes between healthy human individuals. The germline V gene has CDR1 MDHEN and CDR2 SYDVKM. V gave up 8 bases and J gave up 5 bases, with 24 bases separating them. The CDR3 has 16 amino acids. On sorted subsets, replicate PCRs used 150 to 250 ng DNA, or 25,000 to 35,000 T cell genomes. Measured with immunoSEQ multiplex PCR; TCRdb has only the in-frame clones, and not every one. This table holds fewer than 2.5 million clones, under 95% found once. Input material: naive CD4+ T cells from PBMCs. Subset given: CD45RA+ positively selected. The clonotype comes from a young man in good health. Some clones in this sample may be carry-over from other donors' samples. The chain has TRBV28 and TRBJ1-2, with D tentatively TRBD1 (6 bases). The CDR3: CASLSSGVTSGYGYTF. Written as DNA, the CDR3 is TGTGCCAGCTTAAGTTCAGGGGTCACCTCGGGATATGGCTACACCTTC.